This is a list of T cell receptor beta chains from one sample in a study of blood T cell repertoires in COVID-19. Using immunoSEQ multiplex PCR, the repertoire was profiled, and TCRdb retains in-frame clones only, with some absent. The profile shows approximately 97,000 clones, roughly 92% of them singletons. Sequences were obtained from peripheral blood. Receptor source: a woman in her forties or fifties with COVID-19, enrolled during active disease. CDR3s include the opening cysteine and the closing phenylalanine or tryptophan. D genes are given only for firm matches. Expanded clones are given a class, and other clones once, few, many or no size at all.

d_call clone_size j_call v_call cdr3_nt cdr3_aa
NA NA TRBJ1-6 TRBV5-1 TGCGCCAGCAGCTTGGAGGGGCAATCACCCCTCCACTTT CASSLEGQSPLHF
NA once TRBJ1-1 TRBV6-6 TGTGCCAGCAGAGAGGGGAACACTGAAGCTTTCTTT CASREGNTEAFF
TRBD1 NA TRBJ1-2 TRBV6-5 TGTGCCAGCAGGATGGACAGGGCCAACTATGGCTACACCTTC CASRMDRANYGYTF
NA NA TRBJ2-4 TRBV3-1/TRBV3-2 TGTGCCAGCAGCCAAGTGCCGCGGGGAAGCGTTCCCGGAAACATTCAGTACTTC CASSQVPRGSVPGNIQYF
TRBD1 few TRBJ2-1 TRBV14 TGTGCCAGCAGCCGTTTCGACAGGGGTGAGCAGTTCTTC CASSRFDRGEQFF
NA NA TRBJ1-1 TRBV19 TGTGCCAGTACCTCCAGTAGGACAGCCAACACTGAAGCTTTCTTT CASTSSRTANTEAFF
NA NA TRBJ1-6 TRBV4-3 TGCGCCAGCAGCCAGGGGCAGGGCAATTCACCCCTCCACTTT CASSQGQGNSPLHF
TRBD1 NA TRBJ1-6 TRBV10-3 TGTGCCATCAGCTTCGACAGGGAGAATTCACCCCTCCACTTT CAISFDRENSPLHF
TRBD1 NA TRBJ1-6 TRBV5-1 TGCGCCAGCCAAGACGGGACAGCCCGCGGCTCCTATAATTCACCCCTCCACTTT CASQDGTARGSYNSPLHF
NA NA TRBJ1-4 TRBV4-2 TGTGCCAGCGGGGAGACAACTAATGAAAAACTGTTTTTT CASGETTNEKLFF
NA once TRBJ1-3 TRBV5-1 TGCGCCAGCAGCTTGGGGGCCGACTCTGGAAACACCATATATTTT CASSLGADSGNTIYF
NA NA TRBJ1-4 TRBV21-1 TGTGCCAGCAGCAAAGCAAGGACAGGGCTTACTGAAAAACTGTTTTTT CASSKARTGLTEKLFF
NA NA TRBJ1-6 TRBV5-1 TGCGCCAGCAGCTCCCGGGAAAAAAATTCACCCCTCCACTTT CASSSREKNSPLHF
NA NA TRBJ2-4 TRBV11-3 TGTGCCAGCACCCCGGGGGACCCTCTAGCCAAAAACATTCAGTACTTC CASTPGDPLAKNIQYF
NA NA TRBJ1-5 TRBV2 TGTGCCAGCAGTAAAGATGGACATAGCAATCAGCCCCAGCATTTT CASSKDGHSNQPQHF
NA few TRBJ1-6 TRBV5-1 TGCGCCAGCAGGGGACTGGATAATTCACCCCTCCACTTT CASRGLDNSPLHF
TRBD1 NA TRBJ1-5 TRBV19 TGTGCCAGTAGTACGCAGGGGGCGCGTAGGAATCAGCCCCAGCATTTT CASSTQGARRNQPQHF
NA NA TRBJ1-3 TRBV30 TGTGCCTGGAGTCCCAAAACCCTCAGCTCTGGAAACACCATATATTTT CAWSPKTLSSGNTIYF
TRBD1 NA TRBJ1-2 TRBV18 TGTGCCAGCTCCCCAAGGACAGGGGGTAACTATGGCTACACCTTC CASSPRTGGNYGYTF
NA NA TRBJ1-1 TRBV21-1 TGTGCCACAGATGAAGCTTTCTTT CATDEAFF
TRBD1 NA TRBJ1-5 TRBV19 TGTGCCAGTAGTCCCGACAGGGTTCAGCCCCAGCATTTT CASSPDRVQPQHF
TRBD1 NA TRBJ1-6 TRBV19 TGTGCCAGTAGTATAGCTGGGACAGGGGGTTCACCCCTCCACTTT CASSIAGTGGSPLHF
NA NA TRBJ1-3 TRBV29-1 TGCAGCGTCACGGGATCAGGAAACACCATATATTTT CSVTGSGNTIYF
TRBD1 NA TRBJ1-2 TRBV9 TGTGCCAGCAGCCCGAGCCCTGGGACAGTTACTTTCGGCTACACCTTC CASSPSPGTVTFGYTF
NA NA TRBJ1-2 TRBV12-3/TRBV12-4 TGTGCCAGCAGTTCGACGACAAACTATGGCTACACCTTC CASSSTTNYGYTF
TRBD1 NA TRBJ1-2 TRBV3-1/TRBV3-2 TGTGCCAGCAGACAAGCCGGGACAGGCTATGGCTACACCTTC CASRQAGTGYGYTF
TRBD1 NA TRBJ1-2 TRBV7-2 TGTGCCAGCAGCCCCTGGGACAGGAGATCGGAAGGCTACACCTTC CASSPWDRRSEGYTF
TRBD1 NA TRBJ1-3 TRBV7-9 TGTGCCAGCAGCTTAGGGGACAGAAGAAACACCATATATTTT CASSLGDRRNTIYF
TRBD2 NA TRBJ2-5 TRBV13 TGTGCCAGCAGCGTGGGGAGGGTTGAGACCCAGTACTTC CASSVGRVETQYF
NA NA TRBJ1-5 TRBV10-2 TGCGCCAGCAGTGAGTCGACAGGTAGGCCCCAGCATTTT CASSESTGRPQHF
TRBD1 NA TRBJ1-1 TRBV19 TGTGCCAGTAGTCTGTTGACAGGGGGGAACACTGAAGCTTTCTTT CASSLLTGGNTEAFF
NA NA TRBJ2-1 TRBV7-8 TGTGCCAGCAGCTCCTTCTACAATGAGCAGTTCTTC CASSSFYNEQFF
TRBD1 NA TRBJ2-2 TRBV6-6 TGTGCCAGCAGCCTGACTGACAGGGGGAGCACCGGGGAGCTGTTTTTT CASSLTDRGSTGELFF
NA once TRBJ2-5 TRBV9 TGTGCCAGCAGTTCCTCAGGGGCACAAGAGACCCAGTACTTC CASSSSGAQETQYF
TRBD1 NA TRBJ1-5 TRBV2 TGTGCCAGCACCCGGGACAGTCAGCCCCAGCATTTT CASTRDSQPQHF
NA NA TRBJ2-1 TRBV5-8 TGTGCCAGCAAACTAGCCAATGAGCAGTTCTTC CASKLANEQFF
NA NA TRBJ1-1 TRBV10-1 TGCGCCAGCAGTGAGATTATACCCGCGGAAGCTTTCTTT CASSEIIPAEAFF
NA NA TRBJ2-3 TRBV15 TGTGCCACCAGCAGAGATTACCTAGGAGGTGTTGGTAGCACAGATACGCAGTATTTT CATSRDYLGGVGSTDTQYF
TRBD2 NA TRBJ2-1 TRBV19 TGTGCCAGTAGTATCCGCGGACTAGCGGGGTCTTACAATGAGCAGTTCTTC CASSIRGLAGSYNEQFF
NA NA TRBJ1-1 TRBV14 TGTGCCAGCAGCCAAAAAAGGGGGAGCGCCGAAGCTTTCTTT CASSQKRGSAEAFF
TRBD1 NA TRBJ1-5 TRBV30 TGTGCCTGGAGTGTACAGGGGGTAGGAAAGCCCCAGCATTTT CAWSVQGVGKPQHF
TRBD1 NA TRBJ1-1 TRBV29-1 TGCAGCCATTCACCCGGGACAGCGAACACTGAAGCTTTCTTT CSHSPGTANTEAFF
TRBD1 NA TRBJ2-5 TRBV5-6 TGTGCCAGCAGCCGCGGAATTGACAGGGGAACCCAAGAGACCCAGTACTTC CASSRGIDRGTQETQYF
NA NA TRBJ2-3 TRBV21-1 TGTGCCAGCAGCAAAGGGGGAGACATTACAGATACGCAGTATTTT CASSKGGDITDTQYF
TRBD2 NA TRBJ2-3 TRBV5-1 TGCGCCAGCAGCTTGGTGAGCGGGGTCACAGATACGCAGTATTTT CASSLVSGVTDTQYF
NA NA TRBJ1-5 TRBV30 TGTGCCTGGAGTGTAAAGGGAGGTCAGCCCCAGCATTTT CAWSVKGGQPQHF
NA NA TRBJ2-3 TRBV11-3 TGTGCCAGCACCAAAGGGGGGGTTTTCACAGATACGCAGTATTTT CASTKGGVFTDTQYF